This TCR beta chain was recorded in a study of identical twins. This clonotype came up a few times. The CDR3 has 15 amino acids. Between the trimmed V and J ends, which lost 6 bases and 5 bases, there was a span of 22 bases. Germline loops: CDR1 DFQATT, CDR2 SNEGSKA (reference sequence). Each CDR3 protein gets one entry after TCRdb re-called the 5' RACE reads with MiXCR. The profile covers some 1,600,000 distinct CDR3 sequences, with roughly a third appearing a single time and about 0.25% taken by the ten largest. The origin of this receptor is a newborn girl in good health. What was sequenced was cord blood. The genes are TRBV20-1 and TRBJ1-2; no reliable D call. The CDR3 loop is CSALPGRGPSYGYTF. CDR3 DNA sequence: TGCAGTGCCCTACCGGGCAGAGGGCCCTCTTATGGCTACACCTTC.